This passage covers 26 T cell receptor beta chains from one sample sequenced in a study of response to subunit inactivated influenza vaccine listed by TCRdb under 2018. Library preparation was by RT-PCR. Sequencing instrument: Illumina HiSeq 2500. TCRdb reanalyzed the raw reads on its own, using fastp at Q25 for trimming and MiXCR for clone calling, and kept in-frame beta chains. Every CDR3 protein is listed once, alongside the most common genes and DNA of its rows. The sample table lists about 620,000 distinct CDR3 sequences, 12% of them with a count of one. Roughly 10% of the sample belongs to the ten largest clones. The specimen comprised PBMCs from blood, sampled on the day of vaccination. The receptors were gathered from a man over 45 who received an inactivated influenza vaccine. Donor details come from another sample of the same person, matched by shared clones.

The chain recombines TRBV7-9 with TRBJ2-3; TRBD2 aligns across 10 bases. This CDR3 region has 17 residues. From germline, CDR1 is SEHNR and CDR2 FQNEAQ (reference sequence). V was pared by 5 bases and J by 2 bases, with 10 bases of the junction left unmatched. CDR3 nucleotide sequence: TGTGCCAGCAGCCCGGGGCTAGCGGGGGTCTCCACAGATACGCAGTATTTT. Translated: CASSPGLAGVSTDTQYF.

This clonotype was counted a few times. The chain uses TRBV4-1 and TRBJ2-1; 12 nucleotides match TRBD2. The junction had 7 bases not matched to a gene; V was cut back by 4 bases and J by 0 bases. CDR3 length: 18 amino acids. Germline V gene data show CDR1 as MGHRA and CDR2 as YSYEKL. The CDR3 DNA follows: TGCGCCAGCAGCCCGGGACTAGCGGGCTTGAGCTCCTACAATGAGCAGTTCTTC. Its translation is CASSPGLAGLSSYNEQFF.

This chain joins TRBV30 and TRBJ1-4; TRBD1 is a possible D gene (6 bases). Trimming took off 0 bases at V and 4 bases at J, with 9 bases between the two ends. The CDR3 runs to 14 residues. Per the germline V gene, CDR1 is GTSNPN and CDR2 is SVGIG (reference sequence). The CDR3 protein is CAWSVQGVNEKLFF. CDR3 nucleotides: TGTGCCTGGAGTGTACAGGGAGTTAATGAAAAACTGTTTTTT.

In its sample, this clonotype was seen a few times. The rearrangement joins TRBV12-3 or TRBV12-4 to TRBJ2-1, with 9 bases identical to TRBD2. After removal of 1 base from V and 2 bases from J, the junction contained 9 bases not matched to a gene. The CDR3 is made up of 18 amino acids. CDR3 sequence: CASSLGTSGPRTYNEQFF. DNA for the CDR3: TGTGCCAGCAGTTTAGGTACTAGCGGGCCCCGTACCTACAATGAGCAGTTCTTC.

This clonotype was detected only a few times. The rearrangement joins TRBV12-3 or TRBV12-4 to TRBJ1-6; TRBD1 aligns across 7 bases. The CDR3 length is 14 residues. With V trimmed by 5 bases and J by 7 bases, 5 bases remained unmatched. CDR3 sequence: CASSRDSVNSPLHF. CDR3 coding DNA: TGTGCCAGCAGTAGGGACAGCGTGAATTCACCCCTCCACTTT.

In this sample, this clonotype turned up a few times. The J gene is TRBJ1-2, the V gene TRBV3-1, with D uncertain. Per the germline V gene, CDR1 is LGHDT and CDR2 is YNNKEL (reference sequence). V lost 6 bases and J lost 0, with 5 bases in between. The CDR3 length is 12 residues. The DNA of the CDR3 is TGTGCCAGCAGTCAGACTAACTATGGCTACACCTTC. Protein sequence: CASSQTNYGYTF.

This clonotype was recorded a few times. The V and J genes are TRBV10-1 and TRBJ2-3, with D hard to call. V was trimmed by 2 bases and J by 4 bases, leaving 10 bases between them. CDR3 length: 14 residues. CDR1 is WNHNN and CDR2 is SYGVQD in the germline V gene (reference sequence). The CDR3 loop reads CASSENGYADTQYF. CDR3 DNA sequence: TGCGCCAGCAGTGAGAATGGGTACGCAGATACGCAGTATTTT.

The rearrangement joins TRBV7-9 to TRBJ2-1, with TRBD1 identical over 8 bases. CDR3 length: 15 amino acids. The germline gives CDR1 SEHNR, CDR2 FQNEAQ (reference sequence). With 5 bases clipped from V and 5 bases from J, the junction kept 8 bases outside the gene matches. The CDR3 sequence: CASSRTGGGNNEQFF. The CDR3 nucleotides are TGTGCCAGCAGCCGAACAGGGGGTGGTAACAATGAGCAGTTCTTC.

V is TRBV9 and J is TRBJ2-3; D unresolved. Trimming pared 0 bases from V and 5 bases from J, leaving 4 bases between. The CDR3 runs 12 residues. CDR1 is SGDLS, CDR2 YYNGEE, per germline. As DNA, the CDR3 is TGTGCCAGCAGCGTAGGGAAAGATACGCAGTATTTT. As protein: CASSVGKDTQYF.

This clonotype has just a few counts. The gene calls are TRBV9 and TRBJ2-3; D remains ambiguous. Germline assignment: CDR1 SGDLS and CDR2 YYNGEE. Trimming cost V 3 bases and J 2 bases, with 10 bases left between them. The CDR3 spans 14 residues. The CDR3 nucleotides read TGTGCCAGCAGCGATGGCGCAAACACAGATACGCAGTATTTT. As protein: CASSDGANTDTQYF.

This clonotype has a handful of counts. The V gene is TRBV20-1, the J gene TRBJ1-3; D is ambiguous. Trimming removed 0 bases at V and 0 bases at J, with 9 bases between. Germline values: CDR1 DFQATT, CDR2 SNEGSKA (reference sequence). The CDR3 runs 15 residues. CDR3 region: CSARDPANSGNTIYF. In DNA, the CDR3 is TGCAGTGCTAGAGACCCAGCAAACTCTGGAAACACCATATATTTT.

CDR3 sequence (DNA): TGCAGTGCTTTTCTCTTACGGGACACTGGGGGGAATGAGCAGTTCTTC. Translation gives CSAFLLRDTGGNEQFF. The chain has TRBV20-1 and TRBJ2-1; D tentatively fits TRBD1 or TRBD2 (6 bases each). CDR3 length: 16 amino acids. In germline, CDR1 is DFQATT, CDR2 SNEGSKA (reference sequence). V lost 5 bases and J lost 7, with 24 bases in between.

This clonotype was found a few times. In DNA, the CDR3 is TGCAGTGCTAGAGGGGGGATAAACACCGGGGAGCTGTTTTTT. Translating it yields CSARGGINTGELFF. The chain uses TRBV20-1 and TRBJ2-2; D may match TRBD1 or TRBD2 (5 bases each). Trimming took 1 base from V and 2 from J, leaving 8 bases between them. The germline V gene has CDR1 DFQATT and CDR2 SNEGSKA (reference sequence). CDR3 length: 14 residues.

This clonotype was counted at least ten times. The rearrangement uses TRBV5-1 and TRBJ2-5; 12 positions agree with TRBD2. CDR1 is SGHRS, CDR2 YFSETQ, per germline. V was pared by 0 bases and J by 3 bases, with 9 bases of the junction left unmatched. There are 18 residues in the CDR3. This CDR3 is CASSLGPSGGARKETQYF. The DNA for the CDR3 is TGCGCCAGCAGCTTGGGCCCTAGCGGGGGGGCTAGGAAAGAGACCCAGTACTTC.

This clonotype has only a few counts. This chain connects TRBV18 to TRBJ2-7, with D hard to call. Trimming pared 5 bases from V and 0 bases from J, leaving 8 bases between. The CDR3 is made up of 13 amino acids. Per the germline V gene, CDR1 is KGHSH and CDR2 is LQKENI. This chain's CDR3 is CASSMLGSYEQYF. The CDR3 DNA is TGTGCCAGCTCAATGCTTGGCTCCTACGAGCAGTACTTC.

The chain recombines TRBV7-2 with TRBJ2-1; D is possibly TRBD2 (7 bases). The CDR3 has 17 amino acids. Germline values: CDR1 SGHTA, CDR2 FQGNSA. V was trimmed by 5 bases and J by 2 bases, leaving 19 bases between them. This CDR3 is CASSRFGGGPPYNEQFF. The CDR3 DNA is TGTGCCAGCAGCCGTTTTGGGGGGGGGCCGCCCTACAATGAGCAGTTCTTC.

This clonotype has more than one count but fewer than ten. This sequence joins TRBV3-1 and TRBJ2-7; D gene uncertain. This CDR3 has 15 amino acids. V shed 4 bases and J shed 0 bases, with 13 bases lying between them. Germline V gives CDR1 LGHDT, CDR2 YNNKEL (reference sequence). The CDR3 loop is CASSPYLTGSYEQYF. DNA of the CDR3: TGTGCCAGCAGCCCCTACTTGACGGGCTCCTACGAGCAGTACTTC.

CDR3 bases: TGCGCCAGCAGCTTGGCTCCCGGGTCAAGCTCCTACGAGCAGTACTTC. It encodes CASSLAPGSSSYEQYF. The chain employs TRBV5-1 and TRBJ2-7; no clear D. Germline-derived CDR1 and CDR2 are SGHRS and YFSETQ. CDR3 length: 16 residues. Trimming shortened V by 0 bases and J by 0 bases, and 13 bases separated the two germline ends.

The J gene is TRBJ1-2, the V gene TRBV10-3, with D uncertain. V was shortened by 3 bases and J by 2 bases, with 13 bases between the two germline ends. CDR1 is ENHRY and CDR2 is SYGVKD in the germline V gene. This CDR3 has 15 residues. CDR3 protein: CAISDLRGFNYGYTF. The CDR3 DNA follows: TGTGCCATCAGTGACTTGCGAGGTTTCAACTATGGCTACACCTTC.

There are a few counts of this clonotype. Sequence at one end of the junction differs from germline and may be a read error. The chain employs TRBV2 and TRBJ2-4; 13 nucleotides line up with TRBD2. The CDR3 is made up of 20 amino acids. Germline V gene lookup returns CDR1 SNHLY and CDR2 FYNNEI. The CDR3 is CASREGLGLAGVLAKNIQYF. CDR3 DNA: TGTGCCAGCAGGGAAGGGTTAGGACTAGCGGGAGTCTTAGCCAAAAACATTCAGTACTTC.

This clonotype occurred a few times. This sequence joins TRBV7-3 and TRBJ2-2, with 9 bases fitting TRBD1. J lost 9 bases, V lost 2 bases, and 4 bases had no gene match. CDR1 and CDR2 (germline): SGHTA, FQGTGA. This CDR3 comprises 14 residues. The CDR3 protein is CASSLPGQGRELFF. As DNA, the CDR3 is TGTGCCAGCAGCTTACCCGGACAGGGGAGGGAGCTGTTTTTT. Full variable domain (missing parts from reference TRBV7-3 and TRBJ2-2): GAGVSQTPSNKVTEKGKYVELRCDPISGHTALYWYRQSLGQGPEFLIYFQGTGAADDSGLPNDRFFAVRPEGSVSTLKIQRTERGDSAVYLCASSLPGQGRELFFGEGSRLTVL.

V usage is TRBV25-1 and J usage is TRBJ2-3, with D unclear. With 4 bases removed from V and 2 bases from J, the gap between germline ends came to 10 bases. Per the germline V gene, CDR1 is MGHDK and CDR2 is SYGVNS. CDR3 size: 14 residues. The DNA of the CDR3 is TGTGCCAGCAGTGCCACCCGTACCACAGATACGCAGTATTTT. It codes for CASSATRTTDTQYF.

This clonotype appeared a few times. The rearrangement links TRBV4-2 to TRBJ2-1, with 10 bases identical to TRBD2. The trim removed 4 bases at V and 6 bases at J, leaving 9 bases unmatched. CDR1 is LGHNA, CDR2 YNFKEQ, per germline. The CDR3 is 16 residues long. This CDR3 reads CASSRYLAGAINEQFF. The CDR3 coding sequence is TGTGCCAGCAGCCGGTACCTAGCGGGGGCTATCAATGAGCAGTTCTTC.

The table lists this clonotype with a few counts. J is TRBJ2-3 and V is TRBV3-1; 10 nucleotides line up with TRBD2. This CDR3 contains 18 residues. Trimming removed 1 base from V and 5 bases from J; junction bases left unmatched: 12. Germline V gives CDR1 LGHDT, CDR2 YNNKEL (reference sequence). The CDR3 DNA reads TGTGCCAGCAGCCAAGCCCTTCCCCAGCGGGGGGGCTTAGATACGCAGTATTTT. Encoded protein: CASSQALPQRGGLDTQYF.

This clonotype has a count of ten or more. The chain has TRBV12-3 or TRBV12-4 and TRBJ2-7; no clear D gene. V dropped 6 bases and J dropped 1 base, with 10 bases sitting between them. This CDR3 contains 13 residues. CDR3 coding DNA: TGTGCCAGCAGCCCCCCTGCATCCTACGAGCAGTACTTC. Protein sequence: CASSPPASYEQYF.

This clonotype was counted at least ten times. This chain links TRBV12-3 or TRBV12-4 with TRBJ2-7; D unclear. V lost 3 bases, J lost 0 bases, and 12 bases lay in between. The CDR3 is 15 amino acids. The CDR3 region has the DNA TGTGCCAGCAGTTTGGTCTACCGGGTCTCCTACGAGCAGTACTTC. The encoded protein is CASSLVYRVSYEQYF.